This TCR beta chain was obtained from a study of PD-L1 blockade in urothelial cancer. About the study: Patients started atezolizumab in about 2014, 1,200 mg intravenously every 3 weeks. Patients' prior chemotherapy regimens numbered 0 to 3.

Synthetic spike-ins, TCR analog templates, were added into each PCR. Assay: immunoSEQ multiplex PCR; the TCRdb copy retains only in-frame clones and omits some. The table has 45,000 to 60,000 clones, 80% to 85% seen once; the top ten hold about 1.7%. V was clipped by 7 bases and J by 4 bases; unmatched bases: 11. Germline CDR1 reads MNHNY; CDR2 reads SVGAGI (reference sequence). The CDR3 has 16 amino acids. A note on this clone: The antigen is undetermined.

Time point of the sample: pretreatment peripheral blood. Study-level points and caveats: It was durable-benefit patients whose tumor-associated blood clones expanded more at 3 weeks.

This TCR came from a man aged 50-60 years with urothelial cancer. The sample here was PBMCs, taken around atezolizumab (anti-PD-L1) treatment. The V call is TRBV6-6, the J call TRBJ2-1; TRBD1 agrees at 9 bases. The CDR3 bases are TGTGCCAGCACCCTCGCCGGGACAGGGAATTACAATGAGCAGTTCTTC. This codes for CASTLAGTGNYNEQFF.